This TCR beta chain was profiled in a study of blood T cell repertoires in COVID-19. V dropped 5 bases and J dropped 1; count of bases not matched to a gene: 11. Germline V gene data show CDR1 as SGHNT and CDR2 as YYREEE (reference sequence). This CDR3 contains 17 residues. Methods used by the authors: Reference gene primer amplification gave estimated nucleated cell counts. Assay: immunoSEQ multiplex PCR; the TCRdb copy retains only in-frame clones and omits some. The V and J calls and clone size come from that table; D and trimming were worked out from the DNA. Among approximately 150,000 clones listed, 85% to 90% were seen once. This clone was found once.

V gene TRBV5-4 combines with J gene TRBJ2-2; TRBD2 agrees at 7 bases. This TCR was sampled from a man between 65 and 85 years old with active COVID-19. Sequencing used peripheral blood. This CDR3 is CASSFGTGRGNTGELFF. In DNA, the CDR3 is TGTGCCAGCAGTTTCGGTACTGGGAGGGGGAACACCGGGGAGCTGTTTTTT.